This TCR beta chain was sequenced during a study of T cells in Graves' hyperthyroidism and ophthalmopathy. This CDR3 comprises 13 residues. V lost 2 bases and J lost 9, with 11 bases in between. Germline V gives CDR1 SGHTA, CDR2 FQGTGA. From RNA transcripts, TCR beta CDR3 regions were amplified. First-round RT-PCR with HTBI primers amplified the TCR CDR3 region. MiXCR, run by TCRdb on the multiplex PCR reads, gives a single entry per CDR3 protein. The table shows around 350,000 distinct CDR3 sequences, with roughly 15% occurring only once. The receptor's source is a woman aged 25 to 45 with Graves' ophthalmopathy. Sequencing input: blood. This chain links TRBV7-3 with TRBJ2-1; D is uncertain. The CDR3 DNA sequence: TGTGCCAGCAGCTTAGAAATGCGAAGTGAGCAGTTCTTC. Its protein is CASSLEMRSEQFF.